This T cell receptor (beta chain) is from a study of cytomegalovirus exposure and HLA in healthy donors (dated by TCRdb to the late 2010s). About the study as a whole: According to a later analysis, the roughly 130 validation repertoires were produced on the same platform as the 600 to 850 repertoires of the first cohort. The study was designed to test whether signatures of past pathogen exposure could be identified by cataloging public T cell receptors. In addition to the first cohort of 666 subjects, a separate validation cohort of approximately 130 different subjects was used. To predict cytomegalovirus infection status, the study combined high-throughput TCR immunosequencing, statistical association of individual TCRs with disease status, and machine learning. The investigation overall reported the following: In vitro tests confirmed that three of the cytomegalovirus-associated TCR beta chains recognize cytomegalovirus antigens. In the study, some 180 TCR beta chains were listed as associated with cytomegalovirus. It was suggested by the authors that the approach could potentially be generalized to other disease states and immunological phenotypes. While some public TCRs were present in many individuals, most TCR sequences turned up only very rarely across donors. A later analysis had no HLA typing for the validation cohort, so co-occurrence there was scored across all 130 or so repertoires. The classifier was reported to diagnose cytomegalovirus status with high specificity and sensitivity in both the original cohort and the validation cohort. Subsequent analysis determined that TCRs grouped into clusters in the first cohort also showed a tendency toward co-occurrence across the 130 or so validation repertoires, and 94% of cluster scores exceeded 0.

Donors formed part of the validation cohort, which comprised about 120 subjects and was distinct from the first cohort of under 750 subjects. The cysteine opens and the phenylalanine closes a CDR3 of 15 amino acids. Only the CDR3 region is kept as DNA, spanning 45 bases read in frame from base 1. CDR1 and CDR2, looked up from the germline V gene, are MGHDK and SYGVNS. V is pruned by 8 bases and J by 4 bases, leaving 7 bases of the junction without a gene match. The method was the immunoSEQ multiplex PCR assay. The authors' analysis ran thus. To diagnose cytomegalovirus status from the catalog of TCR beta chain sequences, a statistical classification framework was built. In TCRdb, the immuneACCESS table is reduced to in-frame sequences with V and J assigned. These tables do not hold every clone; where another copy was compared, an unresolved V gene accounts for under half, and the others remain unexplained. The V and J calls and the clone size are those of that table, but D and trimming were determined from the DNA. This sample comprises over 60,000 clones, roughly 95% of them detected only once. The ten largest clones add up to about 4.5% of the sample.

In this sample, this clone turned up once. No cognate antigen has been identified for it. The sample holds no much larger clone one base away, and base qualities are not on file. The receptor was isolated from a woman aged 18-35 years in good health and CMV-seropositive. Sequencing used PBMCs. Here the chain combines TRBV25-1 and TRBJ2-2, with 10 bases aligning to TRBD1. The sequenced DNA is TGTGCCAGCGGGGGACAGGGGACGGTCACCGGGGAGCTGTTTTTT. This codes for CASGGQGTVTGELFF.